The T cell receptor beta chain described here comes from a study of blood T cell repertoires in COVID-19. Looking at the study overall: Some COVID-19 samples were acute and others convalescent; all came from the United States, Italy and Spain. T cells, B-cell-depleted T cells, or PBMCs provided the cDNA or gDNA that served as material.

Germline assignment: CDR1 LNHDA and CDR2 SQIVND (reference sequence). Trimming shortened V by 8 bases and J by 2 bases, and 10 bases separated the two germline ends. The CDR3 runs 12 residues. Original analysis: Cell counts per sample came from amplifying reference gene primers. Data came from immunoSEQ multiplex PCR; TCRdb stores just in-frame clones and leaves some out. The V and J calls and clone size come from that table; D and trimming were worked out from the DNA. The data contain almost 100,000 clones, around 86% of them seen just once; the ten biggest clones take up around a tenth. The TCR sequence derives from a man aged 50 or older with acute or convalescent COVID-19. The V gene is TRBV19, the J gene TRBJ2-7, with D maybe TRBD2 (6 bases). What was sequenced was peripheral blood. The CDR3: CASAPGAYEQYF. The CDR3 DNA is TGTGCCAGTGCCCCGGGAGCCTACGAGCAGTACTTC.